This TCR beta chain was sequenced in a study of CD8 T cells in ankylosing spondylitis. V was clipped by 6 bases and J by 7 bases, with 15 bases between them. This CDR3 has 13 amino acids. The germline gives CDR1 MNHNY, CDR2 SVGAGI (reference sequence). General observations from the study: Reportedly, disease-linked clones are significantly enriched in ankylosing spondylitis patients' matched synovial fluid.

As to this clonotype: The antigen is unknown.

TCRdb ran MiXCR on the 5' RACE reads and lists one entry per CDR3 protein. The table shows fewer than 250,000 distinct CDR3 sequences, with roughly 25% occurring only once. Sequencing used blood, either unsorted or a sorted T cell fraction (not recorded which). The clonotype comes from a male donor with ankylosing spondylitis or in good health (not recorded which). The rearrangement joins TRBV6-6 to TRBJ1-2, with a tentative D call TRBD1 (5 bases). The CDR3 here is CASSPERGTGYTF. The CDR3 DNA follows: TGTGCCAGCAGCCCCGAGAGGGGCACTGGCTACACCTTC.